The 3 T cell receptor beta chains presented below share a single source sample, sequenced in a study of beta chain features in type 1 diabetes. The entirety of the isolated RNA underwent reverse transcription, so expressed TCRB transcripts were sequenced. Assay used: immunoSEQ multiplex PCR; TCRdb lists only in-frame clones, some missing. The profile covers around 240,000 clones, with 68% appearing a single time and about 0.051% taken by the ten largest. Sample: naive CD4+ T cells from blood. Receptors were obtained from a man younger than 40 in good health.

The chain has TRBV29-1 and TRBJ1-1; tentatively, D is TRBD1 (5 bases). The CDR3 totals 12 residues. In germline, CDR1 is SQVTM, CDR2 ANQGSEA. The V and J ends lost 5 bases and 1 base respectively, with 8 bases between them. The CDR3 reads CSVRGRNTEAFF. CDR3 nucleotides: TGCAGCGTTAGGGGCCGGAACACTGAAGCTTTCTTT. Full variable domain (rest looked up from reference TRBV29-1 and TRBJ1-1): SAVISQKPSRDICQRGTSLTIQCQVDSQVTMMFWYRQQPGQSLTLIATANQGSEATYESGFVIDKFPISRPNLTFSTLTVSNMSPEDSSIYLCSVRGRNTEAFFGQGTRLTVV.

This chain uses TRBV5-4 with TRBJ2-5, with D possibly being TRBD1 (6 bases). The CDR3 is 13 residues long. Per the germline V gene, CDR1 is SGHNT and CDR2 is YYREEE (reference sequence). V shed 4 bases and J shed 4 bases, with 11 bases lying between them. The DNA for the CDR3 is TGTGCCAGCAGCCCTACACAGGGAGAGACCCAGTACTTC. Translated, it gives CASSPTQGETQYF.

The CDR3 sequence: CASSSRGPYYEQYF. CDR3 nucleotides: TGTGCCAGCAGCTCCAGGGGTCCCTACTACGAGCAGTACTTC. The rearrangement uses TRBV13 and TRBJ2-7; D is perhaps TRBD1 (6 bases). Germline CDR1 is PRHDT and CDR2 is FYEKMQ (reference sequence). CDR3 length equals 14 residues. Deletions cut 4 bases from V and 3 bases from J, with 13 bases between.